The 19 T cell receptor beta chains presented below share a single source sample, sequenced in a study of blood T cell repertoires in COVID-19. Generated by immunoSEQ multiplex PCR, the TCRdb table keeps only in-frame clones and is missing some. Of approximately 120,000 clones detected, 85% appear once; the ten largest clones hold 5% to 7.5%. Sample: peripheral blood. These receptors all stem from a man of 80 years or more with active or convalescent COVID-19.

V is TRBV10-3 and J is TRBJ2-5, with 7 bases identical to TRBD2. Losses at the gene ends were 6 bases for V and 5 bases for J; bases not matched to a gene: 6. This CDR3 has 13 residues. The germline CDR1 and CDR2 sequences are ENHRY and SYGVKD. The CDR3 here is CAIRGTIGETQYF. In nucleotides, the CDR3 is TGTGCCATCAGGGGGACTATAGGGGAGACCCAGTACTTC.

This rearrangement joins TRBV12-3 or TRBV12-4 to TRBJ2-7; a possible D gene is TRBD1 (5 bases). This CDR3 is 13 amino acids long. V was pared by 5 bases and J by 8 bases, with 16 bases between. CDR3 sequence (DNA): TGTGCCAGCAGTCCTCTCAGGGTAGCTAAGCAGTACTTC. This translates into CASSPLRVAKQYF.

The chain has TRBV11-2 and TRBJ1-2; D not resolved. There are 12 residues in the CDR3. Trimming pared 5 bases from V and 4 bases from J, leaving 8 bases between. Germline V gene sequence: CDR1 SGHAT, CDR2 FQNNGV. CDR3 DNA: TGTGCCAGCAGCAGCCGGAGCTATGGCTACACCTTC. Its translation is CASSSRSYGYTF. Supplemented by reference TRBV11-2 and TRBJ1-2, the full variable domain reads EAGVAQSPRYKIIEKRQSVAFWCNPISGHATLYWYQQILGQGPKLLIQFQNNGVVDDSQLPKDRFSAERLKGVDSTLKIQPAKLEDSAVYLCASSSRSYGYTFGSGTRLTVV.

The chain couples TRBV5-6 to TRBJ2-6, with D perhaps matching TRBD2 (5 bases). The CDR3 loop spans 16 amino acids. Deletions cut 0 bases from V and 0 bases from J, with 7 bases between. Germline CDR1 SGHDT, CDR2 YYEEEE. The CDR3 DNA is TGTGCCAGCAGCTTGGTCGGAGGCTCTGGGGCCAACGTCCTGACTTTC. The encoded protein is CASSLVGGSGANVLTF. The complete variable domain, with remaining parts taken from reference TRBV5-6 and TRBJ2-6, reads DAGVTQSPTHLIKTRGQQVTLRCSPKSGHDTVSWYQQALGQGPQFIFQYYEEEERQRGNFPDRFSGHQFPNYSSELNVNALLLGDSALYLCASSLVGGSGANVLTFGAGSRLTVL.

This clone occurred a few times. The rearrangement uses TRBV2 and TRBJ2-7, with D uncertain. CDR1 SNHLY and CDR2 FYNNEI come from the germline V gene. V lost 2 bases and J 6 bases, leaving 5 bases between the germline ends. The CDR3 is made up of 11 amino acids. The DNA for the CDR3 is TGTGCCAGCAGTGAATGGAGCGAGCAGTACTTC. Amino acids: CASSEWSEQYF. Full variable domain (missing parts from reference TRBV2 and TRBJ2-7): EPEVTQTPSHQVTQMGQEVILRCVPISNHLYFYWYRQILGQKVEFLVSFYNNEISEKSEIFDDQFSVERPDGSNFTLKIRSTKLEDSAMYFCASSEWSEQYFGPGTRLTVT.

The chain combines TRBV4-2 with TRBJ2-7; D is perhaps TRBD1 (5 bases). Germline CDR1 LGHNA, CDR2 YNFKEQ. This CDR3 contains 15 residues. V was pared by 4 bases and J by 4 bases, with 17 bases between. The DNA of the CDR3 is TGTGCCAGCAGCCTCCACCAGGGTGACGAGTACGAGCAGTACTTC. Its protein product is CASSLHQGDEYEQYF.

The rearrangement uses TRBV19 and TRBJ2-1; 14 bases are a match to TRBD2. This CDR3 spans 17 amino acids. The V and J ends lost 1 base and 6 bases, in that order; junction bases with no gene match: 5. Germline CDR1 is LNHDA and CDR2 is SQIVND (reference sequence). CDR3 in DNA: TGTGCCAGTAGTATAGCTGCCGGGACTAGCGGGAGCAATGAGCAGTTCTTC. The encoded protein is CASSIAAGTSGSNEQFF.

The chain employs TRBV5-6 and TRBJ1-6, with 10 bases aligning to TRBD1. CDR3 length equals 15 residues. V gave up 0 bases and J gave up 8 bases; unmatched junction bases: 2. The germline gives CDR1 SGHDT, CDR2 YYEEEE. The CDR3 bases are TGTGCCAGCAGCTTGGCCGGGACAGGGGATTCACCCCTCCACTTT. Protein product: CASSLAGTGDSPLHF.

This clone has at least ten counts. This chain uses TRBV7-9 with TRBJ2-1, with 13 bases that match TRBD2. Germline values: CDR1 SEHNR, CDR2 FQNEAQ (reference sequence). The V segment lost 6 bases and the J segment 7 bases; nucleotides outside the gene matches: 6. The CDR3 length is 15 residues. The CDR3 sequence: CASRPRTSGSNEQFF. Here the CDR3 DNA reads TGTGCCAGCAGGCCCAGGACTAGCGGGAGTAATGAGCAGTTCTTC. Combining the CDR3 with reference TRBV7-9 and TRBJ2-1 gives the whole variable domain DTGVSQNPRHKITKRGQNVTFRCDPISEHNRLYWYRQTLGQGPEFLTYFQNEAQLEKSRLLSDRFSAERPKGSFSTLEIQRTEQGDSAMYLCASRPRTSGSNEQFFGPGTRLTVL.

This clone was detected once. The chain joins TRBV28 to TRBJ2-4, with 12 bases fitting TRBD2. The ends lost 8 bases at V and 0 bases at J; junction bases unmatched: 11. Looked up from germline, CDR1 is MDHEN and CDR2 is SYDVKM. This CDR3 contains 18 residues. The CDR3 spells CASGELAGGGLAKNIQYF. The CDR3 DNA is TGTGCCAGCGGGGAACTAGCGGGGGGCGGGCTAGCCAAAAACATTCAGTACTTC.

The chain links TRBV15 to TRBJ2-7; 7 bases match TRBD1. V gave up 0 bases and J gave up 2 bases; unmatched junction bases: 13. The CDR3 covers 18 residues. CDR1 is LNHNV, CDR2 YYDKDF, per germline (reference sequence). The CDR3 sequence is CATSRDYIYRDSTYEQYF. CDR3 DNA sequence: TGTGCCACCAGCAGAGATTATATCTATCGGGACAGTACCTACGAGCAGTACTTC.

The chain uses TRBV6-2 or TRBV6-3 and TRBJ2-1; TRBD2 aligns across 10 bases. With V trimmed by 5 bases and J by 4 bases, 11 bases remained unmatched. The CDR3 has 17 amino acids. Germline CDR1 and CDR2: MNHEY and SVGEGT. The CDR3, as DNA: TGTGCCAGCAGTAACACCTTAGCGGGAGGCGGGTACAATGAGCAGTTCTTC. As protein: CASSNTLAGGGYNEQFF.

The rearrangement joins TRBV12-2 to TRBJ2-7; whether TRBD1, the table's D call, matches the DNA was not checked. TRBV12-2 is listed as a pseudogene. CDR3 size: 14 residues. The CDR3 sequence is CASRSTGASYEQYF. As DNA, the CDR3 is TGTGCAAGTCGCTCGACAGGGGCCTCCTACGAGCAGTACTTC.

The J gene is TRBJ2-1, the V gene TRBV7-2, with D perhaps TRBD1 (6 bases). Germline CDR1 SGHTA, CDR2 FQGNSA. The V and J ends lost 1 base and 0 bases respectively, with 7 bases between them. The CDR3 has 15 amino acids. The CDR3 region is CASSLEGGSYNEQFF. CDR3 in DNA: TGTGCCAGCAGCTTAGAAGGGGGCTCCTACAATGAGCAGTTCTTC.

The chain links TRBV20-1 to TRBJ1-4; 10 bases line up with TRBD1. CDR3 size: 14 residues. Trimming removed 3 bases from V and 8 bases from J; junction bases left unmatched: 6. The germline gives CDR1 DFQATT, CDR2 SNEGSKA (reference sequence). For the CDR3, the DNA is TGCAGTGCTAGTGGGACAGGGGCACAGGAAAAACTGTTTTTT. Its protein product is CSASGTGAQEKLFF.

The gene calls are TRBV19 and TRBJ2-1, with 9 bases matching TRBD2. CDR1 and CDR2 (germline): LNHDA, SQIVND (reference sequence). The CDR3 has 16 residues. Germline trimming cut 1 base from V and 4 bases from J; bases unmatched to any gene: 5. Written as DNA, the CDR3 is TGTGCCAGTAGTATAGCCGGACTAGCGAAGTACAATGAGCAGTTCTTC. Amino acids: CASSIAGLAKYNEQFF.

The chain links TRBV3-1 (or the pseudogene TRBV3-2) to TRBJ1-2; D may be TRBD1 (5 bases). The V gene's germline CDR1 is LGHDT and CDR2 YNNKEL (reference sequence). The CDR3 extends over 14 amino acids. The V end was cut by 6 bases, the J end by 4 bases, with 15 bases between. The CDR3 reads CASRKSGLGYGYTF. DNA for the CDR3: TGTGCCAGCAGAAAATCGGGACTCGGCTATGGCTACACCTTC.

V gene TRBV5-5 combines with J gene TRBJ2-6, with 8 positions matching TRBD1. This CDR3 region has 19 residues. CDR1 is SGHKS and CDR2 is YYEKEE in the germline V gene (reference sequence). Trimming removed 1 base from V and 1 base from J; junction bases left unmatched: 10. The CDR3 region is CASSLSAGGVVSGANVLTF. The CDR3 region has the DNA TGTGCCAGCAGCTTGTCGGCAGGGGGCGTTGTGTCTGGGGCCAACGTCCTGACTTTC.

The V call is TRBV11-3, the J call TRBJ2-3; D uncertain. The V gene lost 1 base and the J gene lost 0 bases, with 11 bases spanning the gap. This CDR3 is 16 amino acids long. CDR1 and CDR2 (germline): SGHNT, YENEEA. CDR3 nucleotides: TGTGCCAGCAGCTTAGGCGGCAGCTCGAGCACAGATACGCAGTATTTT. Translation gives CASSLGGSSSTDTQYF.